This T cell receptor beta chain was retrieved from a study of blood T cell repertoires in COVID-19. Study details: Material from acute and convalescent COVID-19 was sourced from the United States, Italy and Spain.

V gave up 4 bases and J gave up 0 bases, with 15 bases separating them. Germline V CDR1 and CDR2: LGHDT, YNNKEL (reference sequence). The CDR3 is made up of 16 amino acids. Data came from immunoSEQ multiplex PCR; TCRdb stores just in-frame clones and leaves some out. The table lists 200,000 to 250,000 clones, roughly 79% of them singletons, with 7.5% in the top ten. The clonotype was recovered from a woman of 80 years or more with COVID-19, enrolled during active disease. The rearrangement uses TRBV3-1 (or the pseudogene TRBV3-2) and TRBJ1-1, with D perhaps matching TRBD1 (6 bases). Sequencing input: peripheral blood. CDR3 amino acids: CASSLSRTALNTEAFF. The CDR3 DNA sequence: TGTGCCAGCAGCCTTTCCCGGACAGCGCTGAACACTGAAGCTTTCTTT.